What follows is one T cell receptor (beta chain) and its context. No cognate antigen has been identified for it. No quality values exist for individual bases; no much larger clone is one base distant. The label giving this sample's time point can be read as: baseline before first vaccination. Vaccinee samples came from UK trials COV001 and COV002, including a single-blind randomized controlled phase 2/3 trial of AZD1222 (ChAdOx1 nCoV-19) in healthy adults. For TCRbeta chain sequencing, PBMC samples were collected from trial participants at day 0 and at day 28 after the second dose. The data were taken from a study of T cell responses to AZD1222 COVID-19 vaccine (dated by TCRdb to about 2021). In terms of the full investigation: AZD1222 recipients given second doses at about 4 weeks or at about 12 weeks were pooled, since spike-specific TCR depth and breadth were not found to differ between the two schedules. Enrollment into the trials was organized by age into subgroups of 18-55, 56-69 and 70-plus years, and those subgroups contained about 160, 30 and 59 TCR-sequenced participants, respectively. TCR sequencing covered some 240 trial participants: 200 to 220 given two doses of AZD1222 and 26 given two doses of MenACWY control vaccine. The paper's findings and limits, for the study overall: Only a handful of AZD1222 recipients were SARS-CoV-2 seropositive at baseline, limiting conclusions about previously exposed vaccinees. Because no day 14 peak-response samples were available, repertoires were characterized only after the peak T cell response. The whole spike protein was spanned by vaccine-associated CD4 TCRs, and dominant responses were seen in regions 160-218 and 743-854. Spike-specific TCR breadth and depth rose significantly after two AZD1222 doses compared with day 0 and with MenACWY recipients. Reportedly, almost half of the unique spike-specific TCRs recognized epitopes lying outside the regions that are mutated in the B.1.351 and B.1.1.7 variants. The 56-69-year group was small, and its depth increase did not reach significance, likely because of low power. Most participants were white British and females outnumbered males, and the authors suggested that clonal diversity may have been underestimated.

Via the germline V gene, CDR1 is KGHSH and CDR2 LQKENI. The CDR3 starts with the cysteine, ends with the phenylalanine, and has 14 residues. Only CDR3 DNA remains: 42 bases, in frame from the first base. Trimming takes 0 bases from V and 4 bases from J, and the germline ends sit 7 bases apart. The CDR3 regions of human TCRbeta chains were subjected to immunosequencing. Concerning the study's data processing: Repertoire TCRs were matched against a reference library of SARS-CoV-2-specific TCRs generated with the MIRA antigen-specificity platform. Breadth was defined as the fraction of unique TCRs that were SARS-CoV-2-associated. Depth was defined as the fraction of total T cells that were SARS-CoV-2-associated. Using the MIRA data, each spike-specific TCR was assigned both to the spike region to which the TCR was reactive and to a CD4 or CD8 class. Log10-transformed breadth and depth values were compared by one-way ANOVA with Sidak's multiple comparisons tests. In its TCRdb copy, this immuneACCESS table keeps in-frame sequences only and misses some clones. Where compared with another copy, unresolved V genes explain less than half of these, and the others have no known cause. Clone size and the V and J calls come from that table; the DNA yielded D and trimming. This sample is represented by over 150,000 clones; 90% of them were singletons. Of the sample, about 1.4% is held by the ten largest clones.

This receptor was obtained from an adult in good health. The sequence joins TRBV18 to TRBJ1-5; no D gene call is confident. The sequences come from peripheral blood, collected on day 0 of AZD1222 vaccination. The CDR3 protein sequence reads: CASSPPSRNQPQHF. DNA sequence: TGTGCCAGCTCACCACCGTCCAGAAATCAGCCCCAGCATTTT. Here the CDR3 is joined to the reference TRBV18 and TRBJ1-5 genes, and the full variable domain is: NAGVMQNPRHLVRRRGQEARLRCSPMKGHSHVYWYRQLPEEGLKFMVYLQKENIIDESGMPKERFSAEFPKEGPSILRIQQVVRGDSAAYFCASSPPSRNQPQHFGDGTRLSIL.